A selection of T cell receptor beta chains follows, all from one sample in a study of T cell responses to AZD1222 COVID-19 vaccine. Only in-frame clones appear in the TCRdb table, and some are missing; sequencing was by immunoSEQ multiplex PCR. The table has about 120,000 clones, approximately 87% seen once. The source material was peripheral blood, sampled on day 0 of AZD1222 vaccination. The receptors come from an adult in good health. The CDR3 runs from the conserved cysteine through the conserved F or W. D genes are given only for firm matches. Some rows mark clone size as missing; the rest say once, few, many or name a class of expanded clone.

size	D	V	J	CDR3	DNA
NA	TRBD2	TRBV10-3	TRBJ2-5	CAISGPAGETQYF	TGTGCCATCAGTGGCCCAGCGGGGGAGACCCAGTACTTC
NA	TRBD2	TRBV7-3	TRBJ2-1	CASNQAGGFNEQFF	TGTGCCAGCAACCAAGCGGGGGGGTTCAATGAGCAGTTCTTC
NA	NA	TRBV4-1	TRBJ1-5	CASSQDGNHNSNQPQHF	TGCGCCAGCAGCCAAGATGGAAACCATAATAGCAATCAGCCCCAGCATTTT
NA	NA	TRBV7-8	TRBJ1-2	CASSLSGNNYGYTF	TGTGCCAGCAGCTTATCAGGGAACAACTATGGCTACACCTTC
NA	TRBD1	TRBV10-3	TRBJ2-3	CAIRMTGVVDTQYF	TGTGCCATCAGGATGACAGGGGTGGTAGATACGCAGTATTTT
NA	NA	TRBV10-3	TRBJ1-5	CAISPAGQPQHF	TGTGCCATCAGTCCAGCGGGTCAGCCCCAGCATTTT
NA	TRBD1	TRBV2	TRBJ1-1	CASSYPDRGGTEAFF	TGTGCCAGCAGTTATCCGGACAGGGGGGGCACTGAAGCTTTCTTT
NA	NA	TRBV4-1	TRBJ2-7	CASSPPGDYEQYF	TGCGCCAGCAGCCCACCGGGCGACTACGAGCAGTACTTC
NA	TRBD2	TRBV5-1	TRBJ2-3	CASSLASGGTDTQYF	TGCGCCAGCAGCTTGGCCAGCGGGGGCACAGATACGCAGTATTTT
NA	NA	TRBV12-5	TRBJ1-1	CASGFLANTEAFF	TGTGCTAGTGGTTTCTTGGCAAACACTGAAGCTTTCTTT
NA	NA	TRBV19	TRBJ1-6	CASSRQKYNSPLHF	TGTGCCAGTAGCCGACAGAAGTATAATTCACCCCTCCACTTT
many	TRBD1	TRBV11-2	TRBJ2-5	CASSLVAGGRVETQYF	TGTGCCAGCAGCTTAGTAGCAGGGGGCCGGGTAGAGACCCAGTACTTC
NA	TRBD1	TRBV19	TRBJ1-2	CASSIAGGGYTF	TGTGCCAGTAGTATAGCAGGGGGTGGCTACACCTTC
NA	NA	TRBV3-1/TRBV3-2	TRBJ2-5	CASSQGTTYQETQYF	TGTGCCAGCAGCCAAGGTACCACGTACCAAGAGACCCAGTACTTC
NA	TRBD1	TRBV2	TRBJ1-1	CASLDRGKNTEAFF	TGTGCCAGCCTGGACAGGGGTAAGAACACTGAAGCTTTCTTT
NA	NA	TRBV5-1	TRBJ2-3	CASSLVGGGTQYF	TGCGCCAGCAGCTTGGTCGGGGGCGGTACGCAGTATTTT
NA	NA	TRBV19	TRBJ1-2	CASSRGGETSGYTF	TGTGCCAGTAGTAGGGGTGGCGAGACGTCCGGCTACACCTTC
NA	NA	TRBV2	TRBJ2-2	CASSLVEITGELFF	TGTGCCAGCAGTCTAGTTGAAATCACCGGGGAGCTGTTTTTT
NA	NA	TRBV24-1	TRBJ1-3	CATSDSRGTIYF	TGTGCCACCAGTGATTCCCGAGGCACCATATATTTT
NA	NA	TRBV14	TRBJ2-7	CASSQDLGTRTYEQYF	TGTGCCAGCAGCCAAGACTTAGGGACACGCACCTACGAGCAGTACTTC
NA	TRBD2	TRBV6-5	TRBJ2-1	CASSSLVAGQNEQFF	TGTGCCAGCAGTTCCTTAGTAGCGGGGCAGAATGAGCAGTTCTTC
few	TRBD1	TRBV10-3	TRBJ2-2	CAIRTGGYTGELFF	TGTGCCATCAGGACAGGGGGTTACACCGGGGAGCTGTTTTTT
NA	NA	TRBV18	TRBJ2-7	CANTTPTEEPYEQYF	TGTGCCAACACCACTCCGACCGAGGAGCCCTACGAGCAGTACTTC
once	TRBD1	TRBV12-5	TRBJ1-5	CASGLVRWTGGFYSNQPQHF	TGTGCTAGTGGTTTGGTACGTTGGACAGGGGGCTTTTATAGCAATCAGCCCCAGCATTTT
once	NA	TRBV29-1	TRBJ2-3	CSVEGAGGGAADTQYF	TGCAGCGTTGAAGGCGCAGGAGGGGGGGCCGCAGATACGCAGTATTTT
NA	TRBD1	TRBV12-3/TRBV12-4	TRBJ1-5	CASSWTGNQPQHF	TGTGCCAGCAGTTGGACAGGGAATCAGCCCCAGCATTTT
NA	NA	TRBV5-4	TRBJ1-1	CASRRKSGFGEDTEAFF	TGTGCCAGCAGGCGAAAATCGGGGTTCGGGGAGGACACTGAAGCTTTCTTT
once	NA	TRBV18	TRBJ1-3	CASSPYDSSSGNTIYF	TGTGCCAGCTCACCCTACGACAGTTCTTCCGGAAACACCATATATTTT
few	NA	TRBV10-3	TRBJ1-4	CAISDGRGTNEKLFF	TGTGCCATCAGTGACGGCAGGGGCACTAATGAAAAACTGTTTTTT
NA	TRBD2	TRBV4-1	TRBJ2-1	CASSQVLAGADEQFF	TGCGCCAGCAGCCAAGTACTAGCGGGGGCGGATGAGCAGTTCTTC
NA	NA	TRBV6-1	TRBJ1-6	CASSERRTQWSPLHF	TGTGCCAGCAGTGAACGGCGCACACAGTGGTCACCCCTCCACTTT
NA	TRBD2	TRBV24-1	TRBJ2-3	CATSAAGGLDTQYF	TGTGCCACCAGTGCTGCGGGGGGGCTAGATACGCAGTATTTT
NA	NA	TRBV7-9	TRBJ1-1	CASSPGDTEAFF	TGTGCCAGCAGTCCGGGTGACACTGAAGCTTTCTTT
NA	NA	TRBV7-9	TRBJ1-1	CASSASTGTEAFF	TGTGCCAGCAGCGCGTCAACAGGGACTGAAGCTTTCTTT
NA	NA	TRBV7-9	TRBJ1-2	CASSLGEGNYGYTF	TGTGCCAGCAGCTTAGGTGAGGGAAACTATGGCTACACCTTC
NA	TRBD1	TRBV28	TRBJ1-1	CASSASGTGVVAFF	TGTGCCAGCAGTGCGTCCGGGACAGGGGTTGTGGCTTTCTTT
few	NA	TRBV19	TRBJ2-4	CASRVGVAKNIQYF	TGTGCCAGTAGAGTGGGAGTAGCCAAAAACATTCAGTACTTC
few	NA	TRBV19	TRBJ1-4	CASTGREAEANEKLFF	TGTGCCAGTACGGGCAGGGAGGCGGAGGCTAATGAAAAACTGTTTTTT
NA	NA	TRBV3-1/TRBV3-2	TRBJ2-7	CASSQDPTDLGEQYF	TGTGCCAGCAGCCAAGACCCGACTGATCTTGGCGAGCAGTACTTC